This T cell receptor (beta chain) was recorded in a study of blood T cell repertoires in COVID-19. Study summary: Italy, Spain and the United States were the sources of the convalescent and acute COVID-19 samples. T cells, B-cell-depleted T cells, or PBMCs supplied cDNA or gDNA.

This clone has a handful of counts. Only in-frame clones appear in the TCRdb table, and some are missing; sequencing was by immunoSEQ multiplex PCR. The data show around 95,000 clones, around 85% seen once. The sequence was collected from a man in his fifties or sixties with active or convalescent COVID-19. The specimen was peripheral blood.

Here the CDR3 DNA reads TGCGCCAGCAGCTTGGCCCCCCCAATGAGCACAGATACGCAGTATTTT. Its protein is CASSLAPPMSTDTQYF. J is TRBJ2-3 and V is TRBV5-1; D is undetermined. Trimming took off 0 bases at V and 0 bases at J, with 11 bases between the two ends. Looked up from germline, CDR1 is SGHRS and CDR2 is YFSETQ. This CDR3 spans 16 amino acids.